These 9 T cell receptor beta chains originate from one sample sequenced in a study of T cell repertoires in cytomegalovirus infection (dated 2019 in TCRdb). Sequencing was carried out with an Illumina HiSeq 1500. TCRdb's own reprocessing of the public reads used fastp at Q25 and MiXCR and kept productive beta chains. A single entry per CDR3 protein holds the most common genes and DNA from its merged rows. The sample includes 150,000 to 200,000 distinct CDR3 sequences, with about 21% observed a single time. In total, the top ten clones hold approximately 3% of the sample. The sample taken for sequencing was PBMCs. All receptors come from a human donor in good health (CMV status not recorded). Some clones in this sample may be carry-over from other donors' samples.

There are a few counts of this clonotype. The chain joins TRBV5-1 to TRBJ2-7; TRBD2 matches 12 bases. This CDR3 is built from 17 residues. J lost 6 bases, V lost 0 bases, and 10 bases had no gene match. CDR1 and CDR2 from the germline V gene are SGHRS and YFSETQ. CDR3 in amino acids: CASSLGSLAGGEREQYF. The CDR3 DNA is TGCGCCAGCAGCTTGGGTTCTCTAGCGGGAGGGGAGCGCGAGCAGTACTTC.

V is TRBV20-1 and J is TRBJ2-3; 8 nucleotides align to TRBD2. CDR1 and CDR2 (germline): DFQATT, SNEGSKA (reference sequence). The J segment lost 1 base and the V segment lost 0 bases, leaving 3 bases of the junction unmatched. The length of the CDR3 is 15 residues. The DNA of the CDR3 is TGCAGTGCTAGAGAGAACGGGAGGGGCACAGATACGCAGTATTTT. This codes for CSARENGRGTDTQYF.

The chain recombines TRBV24-1 with TRBJ2-5, with D hard to call. Germline V lookup: CDR1 KGHDR, CDR2 SFDVKD. The CDR3 consists of 12 residues. V was shortened by 2 bases and J by 9 bases, with 9 bases between the two germline ends. CDR3 protein: CATSDSWGAQYF. For the CDR3, the DNA is TGTGCCACCAGTGATTCTTGGGGTGCCCAGTACTTC.

This clonotype was counted between two and nine times. This chain joins TRBV9 and TRBJ2-5; possibly TRBD2 for D (6 bases). With 6 bases removed from V and 2 bases from J, the gap between germline ends came to 8 bases. The V gene's germline CDR1 is SGDLS and CDR2 YYNGEE. This CDR3 contains 12 residues. Here the CDR3 DNA reads TGTGCCAGCAATCGGGAGCAAGAGACCCAGTACTTC. This codes for CASNREQETQYF. Looking up the rest from reference TRBV9 and TRBJ2-5 gives the full variable domain: DSGVTQTPKHLITATGQRVTLRCSPRSGDLSVYWYQQSLDQGLQFLIQYYNGEERAKGNILERFSAQQFPDLHSELNLSSLELGDSALYFCASNREQETQYFGPGTRLLVL.

The rearrangement joins TRBV10-3 to TRBJ2-7; 12 bases are a match to TRBD2. CDR1 and CDR2 from the germline V gene are ENHRY and SYGVKD. CDR3 length: 16 residues. V was pared by 0 bases and J by 5 bases, with 5 bases of the junction left unmatched. This CDR3 reads CAISESKLAGGHEQYF. The DNA of the CDR3 is TGTGCCATCAGTGAGTCGAAACTAGCGGGAGGCCACGAGCAGTACTTC.

This clonotype was seen only a few times. This chain uses TRBV5-1 with TRBJ1-2; 8 bases align to TRBD1. Trimming removed 5 bases from V and 7 bases from J; junction bases left unmatched: 16. In germline, CDR1 is SGHRS, CDR2 YFSETQ. The CDR3 sequence is 16 residues long. The CDR3 protein is CASRSGTGPSGGGYTF. Here the CDR3 DNA reads TGCGCCAGCAGGTCCGGGACAGGCCCCTCGGGGGGTGGCTACACCTTC.

The chain recombines TRBV5-6 with TRBJ2-5; D not resolved. The germline V gene has CDR1 SGHDT and CDR2 YYEEEE. This CDR3 contains 14 residues. Trimming cost V 4 bases and J 5 bases, with 15 bases left between them. For the CDR3, the DNA is TGTGCCAGCAGCCCGTGGCGTAGGACGGAGACCCAGTACTTC. It translates to CASSPWRRTETQYF.

This clonotype was found a few times. The V call is TRBV14, the J call TRBJ1-6; 7 positions agree with TRBD1. There are 15 residues in the CDR3. Trimming removed 4 bases from V and 8 bases from J; junction bases left unmatched: 8. CDR1 SGHDN and CDR2 FVKESK come from the germline V gene. In DNA, the CDR3 is TGTGCCAGCAGCCCCCTGACAGGGAAAGATTCACCCCTCCACTTT. Its translation: CASSPLTGKDSPLHF. The variable domain in full, completed from reference TRBV14 and TRBJ1-6, reads EAGVTQFPSHSVIEKGQTVTLRCDPISGHDNLYWYRRVMGKEIKFLLHFVKESKQDESGMPNNRFLAERTGGTYSTLKVQPAELEDSGVYFCASSPLTGKDSPLHFGNGTRLTVT.

This clonotype was seen ten or more times. V usage is TRBV6-2 or TRBV6-3 and J usage is TRBJ2-3, with 11 bases lining up with TRBD2. After removal of 6 bases from V and 6 bases from J, the junction contained 5 bases not matched to a gene. Germline V gives CDR1 MNHEY, CDR2 SVGEGT. CDR3 size: 14 residues. The CDR3 loop is CASSGLAGGDTQYF. The CDR3 DNA follows: TGTGCCAGCAGCGGGCTAGCGGGAGGTGATACGCAGTATTTT.